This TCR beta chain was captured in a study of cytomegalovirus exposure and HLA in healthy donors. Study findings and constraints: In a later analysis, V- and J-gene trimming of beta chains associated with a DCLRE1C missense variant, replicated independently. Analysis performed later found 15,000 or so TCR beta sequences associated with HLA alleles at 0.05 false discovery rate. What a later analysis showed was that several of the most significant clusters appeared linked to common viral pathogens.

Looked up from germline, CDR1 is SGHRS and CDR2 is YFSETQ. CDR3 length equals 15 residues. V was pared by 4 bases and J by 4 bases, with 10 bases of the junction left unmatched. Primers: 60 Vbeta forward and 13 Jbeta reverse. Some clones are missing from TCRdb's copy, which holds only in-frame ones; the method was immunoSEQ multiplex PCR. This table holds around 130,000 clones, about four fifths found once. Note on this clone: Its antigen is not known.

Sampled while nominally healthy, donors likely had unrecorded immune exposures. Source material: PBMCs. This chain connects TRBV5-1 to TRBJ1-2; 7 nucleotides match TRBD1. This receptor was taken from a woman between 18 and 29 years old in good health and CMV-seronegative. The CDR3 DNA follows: TGCGCCAGCAGCCCCGAGGGGGCCAGCGTCTATGGCTACACCTTC. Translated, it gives CASSPEGASVYGYTF.